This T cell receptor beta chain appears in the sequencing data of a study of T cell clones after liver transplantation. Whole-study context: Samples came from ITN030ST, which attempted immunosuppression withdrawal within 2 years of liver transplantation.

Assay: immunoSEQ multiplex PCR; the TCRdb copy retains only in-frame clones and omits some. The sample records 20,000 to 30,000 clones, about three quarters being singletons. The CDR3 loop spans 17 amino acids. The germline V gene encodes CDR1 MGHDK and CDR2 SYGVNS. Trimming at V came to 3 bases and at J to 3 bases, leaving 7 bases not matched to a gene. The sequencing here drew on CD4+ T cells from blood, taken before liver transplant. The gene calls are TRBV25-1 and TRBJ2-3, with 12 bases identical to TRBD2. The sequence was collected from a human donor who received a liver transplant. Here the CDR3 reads CASSDRIGLAGTDTQYF. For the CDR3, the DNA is TGTGCCAGCAGTGACCGTATTGGACTAGCGGGAACAGATACGCAGTATTTT.